This T cell receptor beta chain is from a study of T-cell reconstitution after alpha-beta-depleted transplantation in children. Unique molecular identifiers featured in how the TCRbeta library was prepared. TCRdb fed the PCR reads into MiXCR, producing one record per CDR3 protein. Among 200,000 or so distinct CDR3 sequences listed, roughly 6.5% were seen once. Germline CDR1 and CDR2: MGHRA and YSYEKL. The CDR3 runs 15 residues. With 1 base removed from V and 2 bases from J, the gap between germline ends came to 12 bases. This clonotype was detected ten times or more. The genes are TRBV4-1 and TRBJ2-7; perhaps D is TRBD1 or TRBD2 (5 bases each). Specimen: PBMCs, collected before TCRalphabeta/CD19-depleted stem cell transplant. This receptor was identified in a girl in the first two years of life with combined immunodeficiency, due to receive a stem cell transplant. CDR3: CASSQVRGDAYEQYF. CDR3 coding DNA: TGCGCCAGCAGCCAAGTTAGAGGGGACGCCTACGAGCAGTACTTC.